Sequencing of this T cell receptor beta chain was carried out in a study of T cell responses to AZD1222 COVID-19 vaccine. TCRdb's copy holds only in-frame clones and misses some; the assay was immunoSEQ multiplex PCR. Of about 88,000 clones listed, 75% to 90% are singletons. The sample in question was peripheral blood, obtained on day 0 of AZD1222 vaccination. The clonotype was recovered from an adult in good health.

CDR3 protein: CASSRGQGEAFF. The CDR3, as DNA: TGTGCCAGCAGCCGCGGACAGGGTGAGGCTTTCTTT. The chain uses TRBV4-2 and TRBJ1-1, with 8 bases identical to TRBD1. The CDR3 has 12 residues. Germline V CDR1 and CDR2: LGHNA, YNFKEQ. V shed 4 bases, J shed 11 bases, and the junction held 6 bases outside the gene matches.